These 9 T cell receptor beta chains were all obtained from the same sample, sequenced in a study of blood T cell repertoires in COVID-19. Some clones are missing from TCRdb's copy, which holds only in-frame ones; the method was immunoSEQ multiplex PCR. The sample carries under 200,000 clones, roughly 83% recorded once. The specimen sequenced was PBMCs or T cells enriched from blood (not recorded which). Source of these receptors: a woman aged 60-75 years who had recovered from COVID-19.

The chain links TRBV4-1 to TRBJ2-1, with 8 nucleotides matching TRBD2. Germline CDR1 and CDR2: MGHRA and YSYEKL. The ends lost 0 bases at V and 6 bases at J; junction bases unmatched: 10. The CDR3 sequence is 17 residues long. The CDR3 coding sequence is TGCGCCAGCAGCCAAGATATCACTAGCGGTACCATCAATGAGCAGTTCTTC. It codes for CASSQDITSGTINEQFF.

V is TRBV19 and J is TRBJ2-1; 13 nucleotides line up with TRBD2. The CDR3 covers 16 residues. Germline CDR1 reads LNHDA; CDR2 reads SQIVND (reference sequence). Unmatched junction bases numbered 9, after V lost 4 bases and J lost 9 bases. The chain's CDR3 is CASSRELAGGPREQFF. The CDR3 DNA reads as TGTGCCAGTAGTAGGGAACTAGCGGGAGGGCCACGTGAGCAGTTCTTC.

The chain joins TRBV10-3 to TRBJ1-1, with D perhaps matching TRBD1 (6 bases). Germline V lookup: CDR1 ENHRY, CDR2 SYGVKD. Trimming removed 10 bases at V and 1 base at J, with 16 bases between. This CDR3 region has 14 residues. The CDR3 loop reads CASQFQTGNTEAFF. The CDR3 DNA reads TGTGCCAGTCAGTTCCAGACAGGGAACACTGAAGCTTTCTTT.

The V and J genes are TRBV3-1 (or the pseudogene TRBV3-2) and TRBJ2-7, with D possibly matching TRBD2 (6 bases). The CDR3 covers 14 residues. Germline CDR1 reads LGHDT; CDR2 reads YNNKEL (reference sequence). With 0 bases removed from V and 6 bases from J, the gap between germline ends came to 12 bases. Written as DNA, the CDR3 is TGTGCCAGCAGCCAAGAGACGGTGCGGGGCGAGCAGTACTTC. It yields the protein CASSQETVRGEQYF.

The chain recombines TRBV6-6 with TRBJ1-5; TRBD1 matches at 7 bases. The CDR3 extends over 15 amino acids. With 6 bases clipped from V and 7 bases from J, the junction kept 12 bases outside the gene matches. Germline CDR1 reads MNHNY; CDR2 reads SVGAGI (reference sequence). CDR3 in DNA: TGTGCCAGCAGCCTCGCCACAGGGGACGGGCAGCCCCAGCATTTT. Translating it yields CASSLATGDGQPQHF.

This sequence joins TRBV9 and TRBJ2-6; a possible D gene is TRBD1 (5 bases). The germline V and J ends were trimmed by 2 bases and 2 bases, with 8 bases remaining between them. This CDR3 contains 15 residues. The germline gives CDR1 SGDLS, CDR2 YYNGEE. The CDR3: CASSVQGAGANVLTF. The DNA of the CDR3 is TGTGCCAGCAGCGTCCAGGGTGCTGGGGCCAACGTCCTGACTTTC.

The chain uses TRBV6-5 and TRBJ2-1; D unclear. Germline V gene lookup returns CDR1 MNHEY and CDR2 SVGAGI. V was pared by 4 bases and J by 2 bases, with 9 bases between. The CDR3 spans 14 residues. The CDR3 reads CASSSQSAYNEQFF. For the CDR3, the DNA is TGTGCCAGCAGTTCCCAATCGGCCTACAATGAGCAGTTCTTC.

This sequence joins TRBV4-1 and TRBJ1-2, with D possibly being TRBD1 (5 bases). From germline, CDR1 is MGHRA and CDR2 YSYEKL. This CDR3 contains 12 residues. V lost 6 bases and J lost 0, with 5 bases in between. The CDR3 is CASRGPNYGYTF. CDR3 sequence (DNA): TGCGCCAGCAGGGGGCCTAACTATGGCTACACCTTC.

Note on this clone: Different DNA sequences within this sample yield the same CDR3. The chain has TRBV5-6 and TRBJ2-7; unclear D gene. Germline V CDR1 and CDR2: SGHDT, YYEEEE. The CDR3 is 12 amino acids. The V gene lost 4 bases and the J gene lost 3 bases, with 8 bases spanning the gap. CDR3 sequence (DNA): TGTGCCAGCAGCCGTGGTAGCTACGAGCAGTACTTC. Protein sequence: CASSRGSYEQYF.